This T cell receptor beta chain was profiled in a study of CD8 T cells in Susac syndrome. Study results and caveats: The authors acknowledged that their TCR sequencing and HLA analysis involved a relatively small number of individuals.

As concerns this clonotype: Its antigen is not identified.

Germline loops: CDR1 MDHEN, CDR2 SYDVKM. This CDR3 is built from 14 residues. The J segment lost 1 base and the V segment lost 5 bases, leaving 4 bases of the junction unmatched. TCR beta sequencing was performed on blood CD8+ and CD4+ T cells. The multiple sclerosis control group comprised treatment-naive patients with stable or active relapsing-remitting disease. An amount of RNA that ranged from about 0.45 to 1 ug was reverse transcribed with random hexamers. Amplification of TCR beta CDR3 used immunoSEQ multiplex PCR across 54 Vbeta and 13 Jbeta. One entry per CDR3 protein, called by TCRdb with MiXCR from the immunoSEQ multiplex PCR reads. The profile shows hundreds of thousands of distinct CDR3 sequences, around 83% of them singletons.

V gene TRBV28 combines with J gene TRBJ1-2; 7 bases align to TRBD1. The clonotype was recovered from a human donor with multiple sclerosis. The sample comprised CD8+ T cells from PBMCs. CDR3 DNA: TGTGCCAGCAGTGTCAGGGGGTATAACTATGGCTACACCTTC. As protein: CASSVRGYNYGYTF.